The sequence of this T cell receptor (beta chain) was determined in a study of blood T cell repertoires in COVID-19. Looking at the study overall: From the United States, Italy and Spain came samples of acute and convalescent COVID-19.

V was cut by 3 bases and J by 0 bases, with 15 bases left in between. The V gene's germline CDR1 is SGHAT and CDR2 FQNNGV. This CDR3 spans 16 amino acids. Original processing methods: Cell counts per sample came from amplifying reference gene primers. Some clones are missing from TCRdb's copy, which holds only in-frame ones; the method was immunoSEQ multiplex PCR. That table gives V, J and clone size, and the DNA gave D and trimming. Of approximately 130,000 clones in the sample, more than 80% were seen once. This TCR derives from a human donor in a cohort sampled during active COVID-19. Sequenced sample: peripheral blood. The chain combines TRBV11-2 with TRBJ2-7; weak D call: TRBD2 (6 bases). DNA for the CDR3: TGTGCCAGCAGCTTCATATTAGGAGGGATCTCCTACGAGCAGTACTTC. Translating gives CASSFILGGISYEQYF.